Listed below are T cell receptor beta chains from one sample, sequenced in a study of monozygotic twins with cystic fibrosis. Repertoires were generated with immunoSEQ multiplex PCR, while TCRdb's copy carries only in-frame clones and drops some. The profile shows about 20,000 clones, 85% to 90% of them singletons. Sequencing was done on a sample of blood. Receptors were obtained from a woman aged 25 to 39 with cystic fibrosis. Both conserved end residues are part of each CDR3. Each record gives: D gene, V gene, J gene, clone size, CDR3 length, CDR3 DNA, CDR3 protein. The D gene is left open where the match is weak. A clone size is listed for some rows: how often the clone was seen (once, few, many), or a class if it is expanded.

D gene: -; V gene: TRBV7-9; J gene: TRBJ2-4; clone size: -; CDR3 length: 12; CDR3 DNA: TGTGCCAGCAGCTTAGTCAAAAACATTCAGTACTTC; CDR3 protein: CASSLVKNIQYF
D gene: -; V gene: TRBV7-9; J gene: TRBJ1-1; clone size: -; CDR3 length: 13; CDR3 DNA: TGTGCCAGCAGCCCGTCCGGTGGGGTTGAAGCTTTCTTT; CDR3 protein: CASSPSGGVEAFF
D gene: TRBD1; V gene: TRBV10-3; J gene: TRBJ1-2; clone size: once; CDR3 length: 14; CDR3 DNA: TGTGCCATCAGCAAAACCGGGACAGGGGAAGGCTACACCTTC; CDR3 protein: CAISKTGTGEGYTF
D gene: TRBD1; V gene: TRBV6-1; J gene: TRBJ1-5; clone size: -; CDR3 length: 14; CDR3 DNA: TGTGCCAGCAGCGGGGGACAGGGCTATCAGCCCCAGCATTTT; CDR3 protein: CASSGGQGYQPQHF
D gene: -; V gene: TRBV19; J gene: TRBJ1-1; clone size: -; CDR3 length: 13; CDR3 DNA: TGTGCCAGTAGTATAGGGCCCAGCACTGAAGCTTTCTTT; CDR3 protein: CASSIGPSTEAFF
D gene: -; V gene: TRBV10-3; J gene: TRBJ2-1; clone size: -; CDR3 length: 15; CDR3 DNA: TGTGCCATCAGAGCCAGTGGGGTTTCAGGAGGTGAGCAGTTCTTC; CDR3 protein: CAIRASGVSGGEQFF
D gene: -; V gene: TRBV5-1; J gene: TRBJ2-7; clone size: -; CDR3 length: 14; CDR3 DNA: TGCGCCAGCAGCTTGGGGGACCTTAACAGTGGGCAGTACTTC; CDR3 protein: CASSLGDLNSGQYF
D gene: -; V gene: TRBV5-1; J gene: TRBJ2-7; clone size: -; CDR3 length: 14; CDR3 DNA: TGCGCCAGCAGCTTGGCCGGGGGGCCCTACGAGCAGTACTTC; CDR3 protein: CASSLAGGPYEQYF
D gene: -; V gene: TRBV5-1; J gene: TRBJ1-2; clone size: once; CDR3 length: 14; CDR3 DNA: TGCGCCAGCAGCTTGGAGGCGGCAAACTATGGCTACACCTTC; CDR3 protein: CASSLEAANYGYTF
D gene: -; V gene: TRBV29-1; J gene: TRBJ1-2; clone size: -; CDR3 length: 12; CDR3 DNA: TGCAGCGTTGGCCGGGGGCTGGGTGGCTACACCTTC; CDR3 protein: CSVGRGLGGYTF
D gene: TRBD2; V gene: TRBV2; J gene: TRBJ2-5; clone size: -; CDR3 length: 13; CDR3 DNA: TGTGCCAGCACAACTAGCGGAGAAGAGACCCAGTACTTC; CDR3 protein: CASTTSGEETQYF
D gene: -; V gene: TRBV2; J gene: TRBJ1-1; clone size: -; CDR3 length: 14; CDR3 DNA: TGTGCCAGCAGTGAGGAGGGGCTTGTTACTGAAGCTTTCTTT; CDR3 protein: CASSEEGLVTEAFF
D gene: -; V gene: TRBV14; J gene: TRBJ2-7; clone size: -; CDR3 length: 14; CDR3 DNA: TGTGCCAGCAGCTTCGTAGGGAAATACTACGAGCAGTACTTC; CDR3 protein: CASSFVGKYYEQYF
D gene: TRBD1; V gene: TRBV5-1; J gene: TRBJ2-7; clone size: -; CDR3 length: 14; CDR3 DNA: TGCGCCAGCAGCGTAGGGGGCGCGACCTACGAGCAGTACTTC; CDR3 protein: CASSVGGATYEQYF
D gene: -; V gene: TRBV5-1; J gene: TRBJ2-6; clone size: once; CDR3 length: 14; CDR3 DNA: TGCGCCAGCAGCTCCTCGAGTGGGGCCAACGTCCTGACTTTC; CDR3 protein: CASSSSSGANVLTF
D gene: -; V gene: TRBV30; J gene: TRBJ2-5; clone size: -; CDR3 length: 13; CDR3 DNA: TGTGCCTGGAGTGTGGGGGGATGGGAGACCCAGTACTTC; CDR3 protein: CAWSVGGWETQYF
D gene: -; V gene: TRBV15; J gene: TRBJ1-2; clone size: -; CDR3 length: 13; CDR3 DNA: TGTGCCACCAGCAGACAGGGGTTGGGAGGCTACACCTTC; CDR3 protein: CATSRQGLGGYTF
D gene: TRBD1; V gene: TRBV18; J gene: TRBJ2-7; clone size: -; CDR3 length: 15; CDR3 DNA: TGTGCCAGCTCACCACCCGAGGTGGGACAGGCTGTGGTGTACTTC; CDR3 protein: CASSPPEVGQAVVYF
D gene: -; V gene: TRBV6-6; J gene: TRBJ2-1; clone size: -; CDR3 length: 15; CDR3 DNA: TGTGCCAGCATATTCGAGTGGGGATCTTACAATGAGCAGTTCTTC; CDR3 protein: CASIFEWGSYNEQFF
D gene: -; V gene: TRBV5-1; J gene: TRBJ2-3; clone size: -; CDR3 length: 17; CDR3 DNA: TGCGCCAGCAGCTTGGGGCACTCAGTCAAGATCGAAGATACGCAGTATTTT; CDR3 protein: CASSLGHSVKIEDTQYF
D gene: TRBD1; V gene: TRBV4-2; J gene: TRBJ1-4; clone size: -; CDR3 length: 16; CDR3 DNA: TGTGCCAGCAGCCAAGTGCCGGGACAGGACATTGAAAAACTGTTTTTT; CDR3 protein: CASSQVPGQDIEKLFF
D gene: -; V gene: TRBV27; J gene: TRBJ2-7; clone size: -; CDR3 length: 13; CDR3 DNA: TGTGCCAGCAGTACAGCATCCCCCTACGAGCAGTACTTC; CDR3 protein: CASSTASPYEQYF
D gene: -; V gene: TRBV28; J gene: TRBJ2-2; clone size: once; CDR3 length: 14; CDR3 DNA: TGTGCCAGCAGTTATCCGTCGAACACCGGGGAGCTGTTTTTT; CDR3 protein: CASSYPSNTGELFF
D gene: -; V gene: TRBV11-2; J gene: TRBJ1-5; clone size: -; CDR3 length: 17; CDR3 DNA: TGTGCCAGCAGCCCCGCCCCCCTCAGGGGTAGCAATCAGCCCCAGCATTTT; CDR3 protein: CASSPAPLRGSNQPQHF
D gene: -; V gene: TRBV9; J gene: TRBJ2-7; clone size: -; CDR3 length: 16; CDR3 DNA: TGTGCCAGCAGCGTAGGCGACAGCTTAACCCCATACGAGCAGTACTTC; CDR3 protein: CASSVGDSLTPYEQYF
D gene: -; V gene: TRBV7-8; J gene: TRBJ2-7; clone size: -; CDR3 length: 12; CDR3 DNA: TGTGCCAGCAGCTTGAGTAGAGAAGAGCAGTACTTC; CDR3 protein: CASSLSREEQYF
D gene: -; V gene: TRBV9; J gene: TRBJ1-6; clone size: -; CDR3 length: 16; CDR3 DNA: TGTGCCAGCAGCGTAGAGGGGGACGGCGGATTTCGTTCCCTCCACTTT; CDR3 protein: CASSVEGDGGFRSLHF